These 29 T cell receptor beta chains came from one sample sequenced in a study of blood T cell repertoires in COVID-19. Sequenced by immunoSEQ multiplex PCR; TCRdb stores in-frame clones only, minus some. The sample holds about 360,000 clones, more than 65% seen once. Material: peripheral blood. The receptors derive from a human donor with acute or convalescent COVID-19. The donor label of this sample is uncertain.

The V and J genes are TRBV2 and TRBJ2-1; 10 bases map to TRBD2. The CDR3 contains 15 residues. With 4 bases clipped from V and 9 bases from J, the junction kept 9 bases outside the gene matches. Germline CDR1 SNHLY, CDR2 FYNNEI. CDR3 bases: TGTGCCAGCAGTGTTGAGCGGGAGGGCCTAGGTGAGCAGTTCTTC. It codes for CASSVEREGLGEQFF.

The V gene is TRBV14, the J gene TRBJ1-6; weak D call: TRBD1 (5 bases). V dropped 1 base and J dropped 8 bases, with 6 bases sitting between them. This CDR3 has 13 residues. Germline V gene sequence: CDR1 SGHDN, CDR2 FVKESK. Written as DNA, the CDR3 is TGTGCCAGCAGCCAAGGGGGCCATTCACCCCTCCACTTT. Translating gives CASSQGGHSPLHF.

The V gene is TRBV6-2 or TRBV6-3, the J gene TRBJ2-6; TRBD2 matches at 7 bases. The CDR3 consists of 15 residues. V shed 4 bases and J 0 bases; nucleotides not matched to a gene: 0. The germline CDR1 and CDR2 sequences are MNHEY and SVGEGT. This CDR3 reads CASSWGGSGANVLTF. The CDR3 DNA reads as TGTGCCAGCAGTTGGGGGGGCTCTGGGGCCAACGTCCTGACTTTC.

This chain uses TRBV29-1 with TRBJ1-1, with D perhaps matching TRBD1 (6 bases). The V end lost 6 bases, the J end lost 1 base, and 9 bases lay between the germline ends. The CDR3 has 12 residues. Germline V gene lookup returns CDR1 SQVTM and CDR2 ANQGSEA. The DNA of the CDR3 is TGCAGCGTAGAGACAGGGAACACTGAAGCTTTCTTT. Protein: CSVETGNTEAFF.

The rearrangement uses TRBV5-1 and TRBJ2-5, with D perhaps matching TRBD2 (6 bases). V was trimmed by 0 bases and J by 5 bases, leaving 11 bases between them. Germline loops: CDR1 SGHRS, CDR2 YFSETQ. CDR3 length equals 14 residues. The CDR3 spells CASSLDAGRETQYF. CDR3 DNA: TGCGCCAGCAGCTTGGACGCGGGGCGGGAGACCCAGTACTTC.

Worth noting for this clone: In the same sample, other DNA sequences code for this CDR3. The V gene is TRBV12-3 or TRBV12-4, the J gene TRBJ1-2, with a possible D match to TRBD1 (6 bases). CDR3 size: 13 residues. V dropped 6 bases and J dropped 3 bases, with 11 bases sitting between them. The CDR3 reads CASSPQGYYGYTF. The CDR3 nucleotides are TGTGCCAGCAGCCCACAGGGTTACTATGGCTACACCTTC.

V is TRBV28 and J is TRBJ2-7; D is possibly TRBD2 (5 bases). The germline V and J ends were trimmed by 8 bases and 6 bases, with 23 bases remaining between them. Germline values: CDR1 MDHEN, CDR2 SYDVKM. The CDR3 is made up of 15 amino acids. The CDR3 coding sequence is TGTGCCAGCGCGGGTGGCAGTAAGTATCCGACCGAGCAGTACTTC. Translated, it gives CASAGGSKYPTEQYF.

The chain uses TRBV14 and TRBJ2-7; 8 bases line up with TRBD1. The germline CDR1 and CDR2 sequences are SGHDN and FVKESK. The length of the CDR3 is 16 residues. Germline trimming cut 4 bases from V and 5 bases from J; bases unmatched to any gene: 13. The CDR3 bases are TGTGCCAGCAGCCCCTGGACAGGGACAGCGGGTGACGAGCAGTACTTC. It translates to CASSPWTGTAGDEQYF.

This chain connects TRBV7-2 to TRBJ1-1; a possible D gene is TRBD1 (5 bases). This CDR3 is 13 amino acids long. The germline CDR1 and CDR2 sequences are SGHTA and FQGNSA. V was cut by 2 bases and J by 11 bases, with 15 bases left in between. In DNA form, the CDR3 reads TGTGCCAGCAGCTTACAGTATCGGCGGGGGGCTTTCTTT. This gives the protein CASSLQYRRGAFF. Variable domain in full (rest from reference TRBV7-2 and TRBJ1-1): GAGVSQSPSNKVTEKGKDVELRCDPISGHTALYWYRQSLGQGLEFLIYFQGNSAPDKSGLPSDRFSAERTGGSVSTLTIQRTQQEDSAVYLCASSLQYRRGAFFGQGTRLTVV.

DNA of the CDR3: TGTGCCAGCAGCCCTGACTGGACAGGTTTTGAAGCTTTCTTT. It codes for CASSPDWTGFEAFF. The chain is built from TRBV7-9 and TRBJ1-1; 7 nucleotides align to TRBD1. The CDR3 length is 14 residues. V shed 5 bases, J shed 7 bases, and the junction held 10 bases outside the gene matches. The V gene's germline CDR1 is SEHNR and CDR2 FQNEAQ (reference sequence).

In its sample, this clone was seen once. This chain connects TRBV3-1 (or the pseudogene TRBV3-2) to TRBJ2-5, with D perhaps matching TRBD1 (5 bases). The CDR3 has 14 amino acids. The V end was cut by 0 bases, the J end by 6 bases, with 11 bases between. In germline, CDR1 is LGHDT, CDR2 YNNKEL (reference sequence). CDR3 amino acids: CASSQDTAGKTQYF. The DNA for the CDR3 is TGTGCCAGCAGCCAAGATACGGCAGGGAAGACCCAGTACTTC.

This chain links TRBV2 with TRBJ2-4, with D hard to call. The CDR3 spans 16 residues. Germline CDR1 SNHLY, CDR2 FYNNEI. The ends were cut back, 7 bases at V and 0 bases at J, with 16 bases in the middle. The DNA of the CDR3 is TGTGCCAGCACCGAGGAACGGCTTATAGCCAAAAACATTCAGTACTTC. This codes for CASTEERLIAKNIQYF.

The genes are TRBV6-7 and TRBJ2-1, with 10 bases matching TRBD2. TRBV6-7 is reported as an ORF; its role is uncertain. V lost 4 bases to trimming and J lost 8 bases; unmatched junction nucleotides: 11. This CDR3 comprises 16 residues. The CDR3 sequence: CASSSSSGRIVYEQFF. The CDR3 DNA reads TGTGCCAGCAGTTCCAGTAGCGGGAGGATCGTTTATGAGCAGTTCTTC.

The CDR3 DNA is TGTGCCAGCAGACGACCGACAGGCGGGACTGAAGCTTTCTTT. Translating it yields CASRRPTGGTEAFF. The chain has TRBV6-5 and TRBJ1-1, with a tentative D call TRBD1 (6 bases). The CDR3 runs to 14 residues. The germline V gene has CDR1 MNHEY and CDR2 SVGAGI. V dropped 6 bases and J dropped 5 bases, with 16 bases sitting between them.

This chain connects TRBV7-8 to TRBJ2-1, with 8 nucleotides matching TRBD1. After removal of 3 bases from V and 7 bases from J, the junction contained 8 bases not matched to a gene. The CDR3 is made up of 15 amino acids. Germline assignment: CDR1 SGHVS and CDR2 FQNEAQ. CDR3 loop: CASSFGQGLKNEQFF. The CDR3, as DNA: TGTGCCAGCAGCTTTGGACAGGGATTGAAGAATGAGCAGTTCTTC.

The rearrangement uses TRBV5-4 and TRBJ2-3; D ambiguous. This CDR3 is 16 amino acids long. The V end was cut by 0 bases, the J end by 0 bases, with 11 bases between. Germline CDR1 SGHNT, CDR2 YYREEE (reference sequence). Here the CDR3 reads CASSLGAPISTDTQYF. The CDR3 DNA reads as TGTGCCAGCAGCTTGGGGGCCCCGATTAGCACAGATACGCAGTATTTT.

The CDR3 coding sequence is TGTGCCATCAGTGAGTCCTCGGTTGGTAATCAGCCCCAGCATTTT. Translation gives CAISESSVGNQPQHF. The chain links TRBV10-3 to TRBJ1-5; D is uncertain. This CDR3 has 15 residues. V was cut by 0 bases and J by 4 bases, with 10 bases left in between. Germline V gene sequence: CDR1 ENHRY, CDR2 SYGVKD.

The chain couples TRBV19 to TRBJ1-2; possibly TRBD1 for D (5 bases). Per the germline V gene, CDR1 is LNHDA and CDR2 is SQIVND (reference sequence). The germline V and J ends were trimmed by 4 bases and 5 bases, with 17 bases remaining between them. This CDR3 contains 15 residues. CDR3 nucleotide sequence: TGTGCCAGTAGTACTCCGGCTCAGGGAAGATATGGCTACACCTTC. This translates into CASSTPAQGRYGYTF.

The genes are TRBV30 and TRBJ1-6; D is unclear. Germline CDR1 and CDR2: GTSNPN and SVGIG (reference sequence). The CDR3 extends over 12 amino acids. V gave up 0 bases and J gave up 16 bases, with 13 bases separating them. The CDR3 spells CAWSVTAQALHF. CDR3 nucleotides: TGTGCCTGGAGTGTTACCGCCCAAGCTCTCCACTTT.

The rearrangement uses TRBV18 and TRBJ1-2, with TRBD1 matching over 11 bases. The junction had 7 bases not matched to a gene; V was cut back by 1 base and J by 6 bases. The CDR3 is 16 residues long. The germline gives CDR1 KGHSH, CDR2 LQKENI. The CDR3 DNA follows: TGTGCCAGCTCACCACGAGGACAGGGGGCTCTGGATGGCTACACCTTC. It specifies CASSPRGQGALDGYTF.

The chain combines TRBV19 with TRBJ2-1; the D gene is possibly TRBD1 (6 bases). The CDR3 extends over 14 amino acids. Per germline, CDR1 LNHDA and CDR2 SQIVND (reference sequence). V lost 6 bases to trimming and J lost 8 bases, with 17 bases between them. This chain's CDR3 is CASRGLRSGDEQFF. Here the CDR3 DNA reads TGTGCCAGTAGGGGGCTTCGGTCAGGGGATGAGCAGTTCTTC.

This clone was counted a single time. The genes are TRBV7-8 and TRBJ1-5; 7 bases agree with TRBD1. V lost 1 base, J lost 0 bases, and 3 bases stayed unmatched. The germline V gene encodes CDR1 SGHVS and CDR2 FQNEAQ. CDR3 length: 16 amino acids. CDR3 sequence reads: CASSLGTGNSNQPQHF. The CDR3 DNA follows: TGTGCCAGCAGCTTAGGGACAGGCAATAGCAATCAGCCCCAGCATTTT.

The chain uses TRBV2 and TRBJ2-7; 7 nucleotides agree with TRBD1. The J segment lost 2 bases and the V segment lost 10 bases, leaving 11 bases of the junction unmatched. Germline V gene sequence: CDR1 SNHLY, CDR2 FYNNEI. CDR3 length: 14 residues. The CDR3 loop reads CANHRVQGTYEQYF. The CDR3 DNA sequence: TGTGCCAACCACCGCGTACAGGGGACCTACGAGCAGTACTTC.

This clone was counted a few times. The chain links TRBV6-1 to TRBJ1-2; weak D call: TRBD1 (6 bases). Deletions cut 0 bases from V and 4 bases from J, with 12 bases between. The CDR3 covers 15 residues. Germline CDR1 MNHNS, CDR2 SASEGT. The CDR3 bases are TGTGCCAGCAGTGAAGCCGACAGGTGGGGCTATGGCTACACCTTC. It specifies CASSEADRWGYGYTF.

The J gene is TRBJ2-1, the V gene TRBV9; TRBD1 matches 7 bases. Germline V gives CDR1 SGDLS, CDR2 YYNGEE. J gave up 2 bases and V 3 bases, and 8 bases lay outside the gene matches. The CDR3 covers 16 residues. Written as DNA, the CDR3 is TGTGCCAGCAGCGGGACGACAGGGACCCCCTACAATGAGCAGTTCTTC. Amino acid sequence: CASSGTTGTPYNEQFF. Full variable domain (remainder filled in from reference TRBV9 and TRBJ2-1): DSGVTQTPKHLITATGQRVTLRCSPRSGDLSVYWYQQSLDQGLQFLIQYYNGEERAKGNILERFSAQQFPDLHSELNLSSLELGDSALYFCASSGTTGTPYNEQFFGPGTRLTVL.

This clone came up a few times. The chain links TRBV7-2 to TRBJ2-1, with a possible D match to TRBD1 (6 bases). Germline assignment: CDR1 SGHTA and CDR2 FQGNSA. Trimming cost V 6 bases and J 4 bases, with 16 bases left between them. The CDR3 has 15 residues. CDR3 sequence: CASSPTGTYYNEQFF. Written as DNA, the CDR3 is TGTGCCAGCAGTCCCACCGGGACATATTACAATGAGCAGTTCTTC.

The chain combines TRBV18 with TRBJ1-4; D unresolved. Germline-derived CDR1 and CDR2 are KGHSH and LQKENI. The V and J ends lost 3 bases and 7 bases respectively, with 12 bases between them. CDR3 length equals 14 residues. In DNA, the CDR3 is TGTGCCAGCTCACCGGGGTCGGGGAGTGAAAAACTGTTTTTT. Its translation is CASSPGSGSEKLFF.

Here the CDR3 reads CATSTGTSGNNEQFF. CDR3 bases: TGTGCCACCAGCACCGGGACTAGCGGGAACAATGAGCAGTTCTTC. V usage is TRBV15 and J usage is TRBJ2-1; TRBD2 aligns across 13 bases. The CDR3 contains 15 residues. Germline V CDR1 and CDR2: LNHNV, YYDKDF (reference sequence). V shed 4 bases and J 5 bases; nucleotides not matched to a gene: 2.

V and J are TRBV2 and TRBJ2-3; 9 bases map to TRBD2. This CDR3 has 17 amino acids. Germline CDR1 reads SNHLY; CDR2 reads FYNNEI. With 5 bases clipped from V and 6 bases from J, the junction kept 15 bases outside the gene matches. CDR3 amino acids: CASSSSAELAGRDTQYF. The CDR3, as DNA: TGTGCCAGCAGTTCCTCCGCAGAACTAGCGGGTAGGGATACGCAGTATTTT. Full variable domain (remainder filled in from reference TRBV2 and TRBJ2-3): EPEVTQTPSHQVTQMGQEVILRCVPISNHLYFYWYRQILGQKVEFLVSFYNNEISEKSEIFDDQFSVERPDGSNFTLKIRSTKLEDSAMYFCASSSSAELAGRDTQYFGPGTRLTVL.